A selection of T cell receptor beta chains follows, all from one sample in a study of metastatic and nonmetastatic thyroid tumors. TCRdb reassembled clones from the PCR reads with MiXCR. The table has 20,000 to 30,000 clones, under 25% seen once. The sequenced sample was blood. These receptors all come from a male donor with papillary thyroid cancer or a benign thyroid nodule (not recorded which). Some clones in this sample may be carry-over from other donors' samples. Both conserved end residues are part of each CDR3. The D gene is left open where the match is weak. Clone size is shown for a subset of rows, as once, few, many or a class of expanded clone.

j_call clone_size v_call d_call cdr3_aa cdr3_nt
TRBJ2-7 - TRBV29-1 TRBD1 CSVPGQGAYEQYF TGCAGCGTACCGGGACAGGGAGCCTACGAGCAGTACTTC
TRBJ2-1 many TRBV28 - CASSRQVGTYYNEQFF TGTGCCAGCAGTCGTCAAGTCGGGACCTACTACAATGAGCAGTTCTTC
TRBJ2-2 many TRBV27 TRBD1 CASSLRGYTGELFF TGTGCCAGCAGTCTCAGGGGGTACACCGGGGAGCTGTTTTTT
TRBJ2-5 - TRBV20-1 - CSDWDVETQYF TGCAGTGATTGGGATGTCGAGACGCAGTACTTC
TRBJ1-2 - TRBV30 - CAWSVRLGGYTF TGTGCCTGGAGTGTACGACTTGGTGGCTACACCTTC
TRBJ2-3 many TRBV28 TRBD2 CASSSGTSGTGTPTDTQYF TGTGCCAGCAGTTCCGGGACTAGCGGGACAGGCACCCCCACAGATACGCAGTATTTT
TRBJ2-1 - TRBV5-1 - CASSLSVNGQFF TGCGCCAGCAGCTTGTCGGTCAATGGGCAGTTCTTC
TRBJ2-7 - TRBV6-1 - CASSEMCSEQYF TGTGCCAGCAGTGAAATGTGTTCCGAGCAGTACTTC
TRBJ1-2 many TRBV4-2 - CASSLRPRDGYTF TGTGCCAGCAGCCTCAGGCCCCGGGATGGCTACACCTTC
TRBJ1-5 medium-sized TRBV6-1 - CASSVSNNQPQHF TGTGCCAGCAGTGTTTCTAATAATCAGCCCCAGCATTTT